Listed below are T cell receptor beta chains from one sample, sequenced in a study of cytomegalovirus exposure and HLA in healthy donors. The repertoire was sequenced with immunoSEQ multiplex PCR; TCRdb's copy has only in-frame clones and lacks some. The sample consists of about 170,000 clones, 77% of them appearing once. The material sequenced was PBMCs. The receptors were gathered from a woman aged 25 to 39 in good health and CMV-seropositive. Both conserved end residues are part of each CDR3. D genes are given only for firm matches. Rows may omit the clone size; those that give it use once, few, many or a size class.

>TRBJ2-7|-|TRBV28|-
TGTGCCAGCAGTCCGTCACAGGGTCCGGACGAGCAGTACTTC
CASSPSQGPDEQYF
>TRBJ2-1|TRBD2|TRBV5-6|-
TGTGCCAGCAGCAAACTAGCGGGAGACTCCTACAATGAGCAGTTCTTC
CASSKLAGDSYNEQFF
>TRBJ2-2|-|TRBV13|-
TGTGCCAGCAGCTTAGGCAGAAACACCGGGGAGCTGTTTTTT
CASSLGRNTGELFF
>TRBJ2-3|TRBD2|TRBV9|-
TGTGCCAGCAGCCCCCGAGCGGGGGGGGAAGCAGATACGCAGTATTTT
CASSPRAGGEADTQYF
>TRBJ2-5|TRBD2|TRBV5-1|-
TGCGCCAGCAGCATTGGACTAGCGGGAGGGCAAGAGACCCAGTACTTC
CASSIGLAGGQETQYF
>TRBJ2-3|-|TRBV10-3|-
TGTGCCATCAGCGGCACAGGTTCTAGCACAGATACGCAGTATTTT
CAISGTGSSTDTQYF
>TRBJ1-5|-|TRBV7-9|few
TGTGCCAGCAGCCCCGGGTCGGTGGTGGGCAATCAGCCCCAGCATTTT
CASSPGSVVGNQPQHF
>TRBJ2-3|-|TRBV13|-
TGTGCCAGCAGCTTACCCGGGGAGCCTAGCACAGATACGCAGTATTTT
CASSLPGEPSTDTQYF
>TRBJ1-1|TRBD1|TRBV4-2|-
TGTGCCAGCAGCCAAGATAGGGACAGGGGGCGGGAGGGCACTGAAGCTTTCTTT
CASSQDRDRGREGTEAFF
>TRBJ2-1|-|TRBV7-2|-
TGTGCCAGCAGCTTAGATCTCTACAATGAGCAGTTCTTC
CASSLDLYNEQFF
>TRBJ2-1|TRBD2|TRBV7-8|-
TGTGCCAGCAGCTTAGTAGGGTCTAGCGGGACCATCTCCTACAATGAGCAGTTCTTC
CASSLVGSSGTISYNEQFF
>TRBJ2-1|TRBD2|TRBV4-1|-
TGCGCCAGCAGCCCAATACACGCGGGAGTAGGGAATGAGCAGTTCTTC
CASSPIHAGVGNEQFF
>TRBJ2-1|-|TRBV7-2|-
TGTGCCAGCAGAGCCGCTAGCTCACATGAGCAGTTCTTC
CASRAASSHEQFF
>TRBJ1-1|-|TRBV30|-
TGTGCCTGGAGTGTATTCGGAGTAACTTTCTTT
CAWSVFGVTFF
>TRBJ2-5|TRBD2|TRBV5-4|-
TGTGCCAGCAGCTTGGCTAGCGGGAGGGGTGAGACCCAGTACTTC
CASSLASGRGETQYF
>TRBJ2-2|TRBD2|TRBV19|-
TGTGCCAGTAGTATCTACGGGACTAGCGGGAGTCCCGGGGAGCTGTTTTTT
CASSIYGTSGSPGELFF
>TRBJ1-1|-|TRBV28|-
TGTGCCAGCAGTTTACGGAACACTGAAGCTTTCTTT
CASSLRNTEAFF
>TRBJ2-3|TRBD1|TRBV6-1|once
TGTGCCAGCTGGGACAGGGTCACAGATACGCAGTATTTT
CASWDRVTDTQYF
>TRBJ1-1|-|TRBV10-1|few
TGCGCCAGCAGCCGACTCCTGAACACTGAAGCTTTCTTT
CASSRLLNTEAFF
>TRBJ2-3|TRBD1|TRBV30|-
TGTGCCTGGAGTCAACAGGGGGTCGGGGCAGATACGCAGTATTTT
CAWSQQGVGADTQYF
>TRBJ1-5|-|TRBV19|-
TGTGCCAGTAAGCAGGGTCGCAATCAGCCCCAGCATTTT
CASKQGRNQPQHF
>TRBJ2-7|TRBD1|TRBV7-2|-
TGTGCCAGCAGCTCAAGGACAGGGGGCTACGAGCAGTACTTC
CASSSRTGGYEQYF
>TRBJ2-7|-|TRBV4-3|few
TGCGCCAGCAGCCAAGGGGCAACAGGGAGCTCCTACGAGCAGTACTTC
CASSQGATGSSYEQYF
>TRBJ2-1|TRBD2|TRBV11-3|-
TGTGCCAGCAGCTATTTGGCTAGCGGGACCGATGAGCAGTTCTTC
CASSYLASGTDEQFF
>TRBJ2-3|TRBD2|TRBV10-3|-
TGTGCCATCAGTGAGGCAACTAGCGGGAGGGGAGATACGCAGTATTTT
CAISEATSGRGDTQYF
>TRBJ2-7|TRBD2|TRBV27|-
TGTGCCAGCAGTTCTGGGCTAGCGGGATCCTACGAGCAGTACTTC
CASSSGLAGSYEQYF
>TRBJ2-5|-|TRBV7-2|-
TGTGCCAGCAGCTCGCCGGCGCCGGGTTTCGAGACCCAGTACTTC
CASSSPAPGFETQYF
>TRBJ2-5|-|TRBV2|-
TGTGCCAGCAGTTACGGGAGCTACGGGCAGTACTTC
CASSYGSYGQYF
>TRBJ2-2|-|TRBV13|-
TGTGCCAGCAGCTTAGAAGGACACCCCGGGGAGCTGTTTTTT
CASSLEGHPGELFF
>TRBJ1-4|-|TRBV20-1|few
TGCAGTGCCCAAAGTTCGGAGAAACTGTTTTTT
CSAQSSEKLFF
>TRBJ2-5|TRBD1|TRBV5-1|-
TGCGCCAGCAGTCTTCAGGGGGCGGAGACCCAGTACTTC
CASSLQGAETQYF
>TRBJ2-2|-|TRBV2|-
TGTGCCAGCAGTGCAGGGACCGGGGAGCTGTTTTTT
CASSAGTGELFF
>TRBJ1-1|-|TRBV5-1|-
TGCGCCAGCAGCCAACAGGAGAACACTGAAGCTTTCTTT
CASSQQENTEAFF
>TRBJ2-5|TRBD2|TRBV5-4|-
TGTGCCAGCAGCTTAGCGGGAGGGCCGGGGGAGACCCAGTACTTC
CASSLAGGPGETQYF
>TRBJ1-1|-|TRBV6-1|-
TGTGCCAGCAGCCCCCAGGCACAGGCGAACACTGAAGCTTTCTTT
CASSPQAQANTEAFF
>TRBJ2-7|TRBD1|TRBV5-4|-
TGTGCCAGCAGCTTGGACGGACAGGGCTACGAGCAGTACTTC
CASSLDGQGYEQYF
>TRBJ2-2|-|TRBV29-1|-
TGCAGCGTTGAAGATCTTGTGACAGGGAACACCGGGGAGCTGTTTTTT
CSVEDLVTGNTGELFF
>TRBJ1-1|-|TRBV18|-
TGTGCCAGCTCACTGAACTCAATACTGAACACTGAAGCTTTCTTT
CASSLNSILNTEAFF
>TRBJ2-7|-|TRBV5-1|-
TGCGCCAGCTGGGGACAAAGCTACGAGCAGTACTTC
CASWGQSYEQYF
>TRBJ1-2|TRBD1|TRBV10-3|once
TGTGCCATCAGTCCTAGGGCGACAGGGGGCCCTACTTATGGCTACACCTTC
CAISPRATGGPTYGYTF
>TRBJ1-2|-|TRBV5-1|-
TGCGCCAGCAGCTCCTCCTCCTCGTTCTCCTATGGCTACACCTTC
CASSSSSSFSYGYTF
>TRBJ1-5|-|TRBV28|-
TGTGCCAGCAGTTTATCCCCCGGGACACCGATTGCGCCCCAGCATTTT
CASSLSPGTPIAPQHF
>TRBJ2-1|-|TRBV5-4|-
TGTGCCAGCAGATCCGGGACTATCGAGGGGGATGAGCAGTTCTTC
CASRSGTIEGDEQFF
>TRBJ2-7|-|TRBV28|-
TGTGCCAGCAGTTTAATACAGACCTACGAGCAGTACTTC
CASSLIQTYEQYF
>TRBJ2-1|TRBD1|TRBV5-5|-
TGTGCCAGCAGCTTGGAAGGGGGCCCTTACAATGAGCAGTTCTTC
CASSLEGGPYNEQFF
>TRBJ2-1|TRBD1|TRBV5-1|once
TGCGCCAGCAGCTTGGTGACAGGGAACAATGAGCAGTTCTTC
CASSLVTGNNEQFF
>TRBJ2-1|-|TRBV6-5|-
TGTGCCAGCAGTTACGGCGACTATGAGCAGTTCTTC
CASSYGDYEQFF
>TRBJ1-5|-|TRBV9|few
TGTGCCAGCAGCGTAGAGGCAGGTAGCAATCAGCCCCAGCATTTT
CASSVEAGSNQPQHF
>TRBJ1-2|TRBD1|TRBV28|few
TGTGCCAGCAGGGGGACAGGGGGCTCTCTCTATGGCTACACCTTC
CASRGTGGSLYGYTF
>TRBJ2-7|-|TRBV2|-
TGTGCCAGCAGTGGCTTTCGGGAGCAGTACTTC
CASSGFREQYF
>TRBJ1-2|TRBD1|TRBV6-1|-
TGTGCCAGCAGTGAGCCGCGGGACAGGGGTAGAGCTAACTATGGCTACACCTTC
CASSEPRDRGRANYGYTF
>TRBJ1-1|TRBD1|TRBV19|-
TGTGCCAGTAGCTGGGACAGGAGGCGTTGGACTGAAGCTTTCTTT
CASSWDRRRWTEAFF
>TRBJ2-3|-|TRBV7-3|-
TGTGCCAGCAGCTTAGGTAGCGCGGGCATCACAGATACGCAGTATTTT
CASSLGSAGITDTQYF
>TRBJ2-1|TRBD2|TRBV19|-
TGTGCCAGTACCCCTTGGGGGACTAGCATCAATGAGCAGTTCTTC
CASTPWGTSINEQFF
>TRBJ1-2|TRBD1|TRBV28|few
TGTGCCAGCAGTTCAGCCGGGACAGGGGGTGGTCCGGGTGGCTACACCTTC
CASSSAGTGGGPGGYTF